This T cell receptor beta chain was documented in a study of beta chain features in type 1 diabetes. Findings of the study overall: Unsettled here was the matter of whether HLA type influences TCRB rearrangement. In type 1 diabetes patients, VDJ junctions had fewer insertions; deletions at these junctions were more frequent.

This clone was counted a few times. The antigen remains undetermined. The CDR3 contains 15 residues. Since all of the isolated RNA was reverse transcribed, expressed TCRB transcripts were what got sequenced. Generated by immunoSEQ multiplex PCR, the TCRdb table keeps only in-frame clones and is missing some. Of nearly 350,000 clones in the sample, 6.5% to 10% were seen once. The TCR comes from a woman aged 18-29 years in good health. The V gene is TRBV1, the J gene TRBJ1-2; the table gives TRBD1 as D, unverified against the DNA. TRBV1 is a listed pseudogene. What was sequenced was central memory CD4+ T cells from blood. In nucleotides, the CDR3 is TGCACCAGCAGCCAAGGACAGGGAGTGCGTTATGGCTACACCTTC. Its protein is CTSSQGQGVRYGYTF.